A selection of T cell receptor beta chains follows, all from one sample in a study of cytomegalovirus exposure and HLA in healthy donors. The repertoire was sequenced with immunoSEQ multiplex PCR; TCRdb's copy has only in-frame clones and lacks some. The sample includes fewer than 100,000 clones, nearly 80% of them seen just once. Sequencing was carried out using PBMCs. The receptors stem from a female donor in good health and CMV-seronegative. The CDR3 runs from the conserved cysteine through the conserved F or W. Fields, in order: clone size, V gene, D gene, J gene, CDR3 protein, CDR3 DNA. A D gene is named only where the DNA matches it firmly. Clone size, where shown, is once, few, many, or a class for clones that have expanded.

>-|TRBV6-5|-|TRBJ2-5
CASSSDSGRGETQYF
TGTGCCAGCAGTTCGGACAGCGGCCGGGGAGAGACCCAGTACTTC
>-|TRBV18|TRBD1|TRBJ2-5
CASSPQQGQETQYF
TGTGCCAGCTCACCCCAACAGGGGCAAGAGACCCAGTACTTC
>once|TRBV27|-|TRBJ2-7
CASSHRERWGDEQYF
TGTGCCAGCAGCCATAGGGAAAGGTGGGGCGACGAGCAGTACTTC
>-|TRBV28|-|TRBJ1-1
CASSFVGMETEAFF
TGTGCCAGCAGTTTCGTAGGCATGGAGACTGAAGCTTTCTTT
>-|TRBV6-5|-|TRBJ2-2
CASSYNRAGELFF
TGTGCCAGCAGTTACAACAGGGCCGGGGAGCTGTTTTTT
>-|TRBV18|TRBD1|TRBJ1-1
CASSPRTGGQDTEAFF
TGTGCCAGCTCACCGAGGACAGGGGGTCAGGACACTGAAGCTTTCTTT
>-|TRBV30|-|TRBJ1-5
CAWSPNFWQPQHF
TGTGCCTGGAGTCCAAACTTCTGGCAGCCCCAGCATTTT
>few|TRBV5-5|-|TRBJ2-1
CASSLEVGVGFF
TGTGCCAGCAGCTTGGAAGTGGGAGTGGGGTTCTTC
>-|TRBV7-8|-|TRBJ2-2
CASGRYERELFF
TGTGCCAGCGGGAGATACGAAAGGGAGCTGTTTTTT
>-|TRBV6-1|TRBD1|TRBJ2-5
CASSADRAETQYF
TGTGCCAGCAGCGCGGACAGGGCGGAGACCCAGTACTTC
>few|TRBV5-6|TRBD1|TRBJ2-7
CASSLPGGTGIYEQYF
TGTGCCAGCAGCCTCCCTGGAGGGACAGGGATCTACGAGCAGTACTTC
>once|TRBV25-1|TRBD1|TRBJ2-7
CASSPGTGISYEQYF
TGTGCCAGTAGCCCCGGGACAGGGATCTCCTACGAGCAGTACTTC
>-|TRBV29-1|TRBD1|TRBJ1-1
CSVDPRTGQGNF
TGCAGCGTCGATCCCCGAACGGGACAGGGTAATTTT
>-|TRBV5-4|-|TRBJ2-7
CASSNRDFIYEQYF
TGTGCCAGCAGCAACCGGGACTTTATTTACGAGCAGTACTTC
>-|TRBV5-6|-|TRBJ2-5
CDSSPVGQGTLQETQYF
TGTGACAGCAGCCCCGTGGGGCAGGGAACCCTCCAAGAGACCCAGTACTTC
>-|TRBV7-9|TRBD2|TRBJ2-3
CASSLFAGGTDTQYF
TGTGCCAGCAGCCTCTTTGCGGGAGGGACAGATACGCAGTATTTT
>-|TRBV4-2|TRBD1|TRBJ2-7
CASRTGDEQYF
TGTGCCAGCAGAACAGGGGACGAGCAGTACTTC
>-|TRBV29-1|TRBD2|TRBJ2-7
CSVELADYEQYF
TGCAGCGTTGAACTAGCGGACTACGAGCAGTACTTC
>-|TRBV4-2|TRBD2|TRBJ2-5
CASSESGVSRTQETQYF
TGTGCCAGCAGTGAGAGCGGGGTCTCGAGGACCCAAGAGACCCAGTACTTC
>-|TRBV9|-|TRBJ2-6
CASSVGQSGANVLTF
TGTGCCAGCAGCGTAGGACAGTCTGGGGCCAACGTCCTGACTTTC
>many|TRBV10-3|-|TRBJ1-1
CAISGGAGGEAFF
TGTGCCATCAGTGGGGGAGCCGGGGGTGAAGCTTTCTTT
>-|TRBV28|-|TRBJ2-7
CASSRYYEQYF
TGTGCCAGCAGTCGCTACTACGAGCAGTACTTC
>-|TRBV30|TRBD1|TRBJ2-2
CAWTDRADTGELFF
TGTGCCTGGACCGACAGGGCGGACACCGGGGAGCTGTTTTTT
>-|TRBV27|-|TRBJ2-3
CASSLKLSTDTQYF
TGTGCCAGCAGTTTGAAACTGTCCACAGATACGCAGTATTTT
>few|TRBV5-1|-|TRBJ1-1
CASYDTGREAFF
TGCGCCAGCTACGACACCGGAAGGGAAGCTTTCTTT
>few|TRBV4-3|-|TRBJ1-4
CASSQGSGRDEKLFF
TGCGCCAGCAGCCAAGGTTCTGGCCGGGATGAAAAACTGTTTTTT
>-|TRBV4-2|TRBD1|TRBJ1-1
CASSPTPTGGAAAFF
TGTGCCAGCAGCCCTACTCCTACAGGGGGCGCTGCCGCTTTCTTT
>-|TRBV9|-|TRBJ2-6
CASSVSGGANVLTF
TGTGCCAGCAGCGTTTCAGGTGGGGCCAACGTCCTGACTTTC